This TCR beta chain was observed in a study of cytomegalovirus exposure and HLA in healthy donors. Overall study results and limits: The authors later found HLA-associated TCR beta chains more clonally expanded than equally common others.

On this clone itself: Its antigen is undetermined. The germline gene is not matched at one end of the junction; a read error may be the cause.

Vbeta (60) and Jbeta (13) primers were used in the PCR. Assay used: immunoSEQ multiplex PCR; TCRdb lists only in-frame clones, some missing. Of around 37,000 clones in the sample, less than 85% were seen once. CDR3 length: 14 residues. In germline, CDR1 is SEHNR, CDR2 FQNEAQ (reference sequence). This TCR came from a woman younger than 30 in good health and CMV-seropositive. The chain recombines TRBV7-9 with TRBJ2-3; 8 bases line up with TRBD1. Sample: PBMCs. The CDR3 spells CASSLIPDREVNNF. The CDR3 nucleotides read TGTGCCAGCAGCTTAATCCCGGACAGGGAGGTAAATAATTTT.